These 18 T cell receptor beta chains originate from one sample sequenced in a study of beta chain features in type 1 diabetes. Notes on the study in general: TCRB CDR3s were moderately but significantly shorter in Type 1 diabetes patients in all four CD4+ subsets.

The whole isolated RNA underwent reverse transcription, so sequencing captured expressed TCRB transcripts. Sequenced by immunoSEQ multiplex PCR; TCRdb stores in-frame clones only, minus some. Here the sample spans roughly 280,000 clones, less than 30% being singletons. What these receptors recognize is not known. Sequencing was done on a sample of naive CD4+ T cells from blood. Source of these receptors: a young woman with type 1 diabetes.

This chain joins TRBV5-1 and TRBJ1-2; D call uncertain. Per germline, CDR1 SGHRS and CDR2 YFSETQ. The V gene lost 2 bases and the J gene lost 5 bases, with 10 bases spanning the gap. The CDR3 consists of 13 residues. Here the CDR3 reads CASSFSRNYGYTF. DNA of the CDR3: TGCGCCAGCAGCTTTAGCCGAAATTATGGCTACACCTTC.

There are a few counts of this clone. V usage is TRBV30 and J usage is TRBJ2-1; 7 nucleotides agree with TRBD1. CDR1 GTSNPN and CDR2 SVGIG come from the germline V gene (reference sequence). The CDR3 has 15 amino acids. V was clipped by 8 bases and J by 1 base; unmatched bases: 11. The CDR3 coding sequence is TGTGCCACCAACAGGGGTCAGGGGTCCTACAATGAGCAGTTCTTC. This sequence encodes CATNRGQGSYNEQFF.

This chain uses TRBV28 with TRBJ2-1; 7 bases align to TRBD1. Germline V gene sequence: CDR1 MDHEN, CDR2 SYDVKM. CDR3 size: 15 residues. Trimming cost V 6 bases and J 3 bases; bases outside gene matches: 8. In DNA form, the CDR3 reads TGTGCCAGCAGCCCAGCCTCAGGGGGCTACAATGAGCAGTTCTTC. Translating gives CASSPASGGYNEQFF.

V gene TRBV9 combines with J gene TRBJ2-5; 8 nucleotides agree with TRBD2. V was clipped by 2 bases and J by 2 bases; unmatched bases: 5. The length of the CDR3 is 15 residues. The germline V gene encodes CDR1 SGDLS and CDR2 YYNGEE. CDR3 loop: CASSVSGTRQETQYF. The CDR3 coding sequence is TGTGCCAGCAGCGTCTCCGGGACTAGACAAGAGACCCAGTACTTC.

This clone was recorded a few times. V usage is TRBV29-1 and J usage is TRBJ2-3; D is unresolved. The CDR3 contains 11 residues. Germline values: CDR1 SQVTM, CDR2 ANQGSEA. The germline V and J ends were trimmed by 5 bases and 5 bases, with 8 bases remaining between them. CDR3 DNA: TGCAGCGTTTCCGCAGGAGATACGCAGTATTTT. Protein: CSVSAGDTQYF.

The V call is TRBV7-9, the J call TRBJ2-1; D unclear. The V and J ends lost 5 bases and 10 bases respectively, with 15 bases between them. The CDR3 length is 13 residues. The germline V gene encodes CDR1 SEHNR and CDR2 FQNEAQ (reference sequence). This CDR3 reads CASSPRPLSEQFF. The CDR3 DNA follows: TGTGCCAGCAGCCCCCGCCCCCTATCAGAGCAGTTCTTC.

The rearrangement uses TRBV30 and TRBJ1-1; TRBD1 matches 11 bases. After removal of 2 bases from V and 5 bases from J, the junction contained 4 bases not matched to a gene. The CDR3 runs 14 residues. The germline V gene encodes CDR1 GTSNPN and CDR2 SVGIG (reference sequence). The CDR3 protein is CAWSLGTGGTEAFF. The CDR3 region has the DNA TGTGCCTGGAGTTTGGGGACAGGGGGGACTGAAGCTTTCTTT.

This chain joins TRBV29-1 and TRBJ1-5; unclear D gene. The V gene lost 2 bases and the J gene lost 0 bases, with 5 bases spanning the gap. Germline loops: CDR1 SQVTM, CDR2 ANQGSEA. CDR3 size: 13 residues. The CDR3 spells CSVEFNSNQPQHF. In nucleotides, the CDR3 is TGCAGCGTTGAATTCAATAGCAATCAGCCCCAGCATTTT. Combining the CDR3 with reference TRBV29-1 and TRBJ1-5 gives the whole variable domain SAVISQKPSRDICQRGTSLTIQCQVDSQVTMMFWYRQQPGQSLTLIATANQGSEATYESGFVIDKFPISRPNLTFSTLTVSNMSPEDSSIYLCSVEFNSNQPQHFGDGTRLSIL.

This clone was counted a few times. This chain links TRBV15 with TRBJ1-2; D gene ambiguous. Germline values: CDR1 LNHNV, CDR2 YYDKDF (reference sequence). The V gene lost 5 bases and the J gene lost 4 bases, with 11 bases spanning the gap. The CDR3 runs 13 residues. The CDR3 sequence: CATSLLGSYGYTF. CDR3 DNA: TGTGCCACCAGCCTACTCGGGTCCTATGGCTACACCTTC.

The chain employs TRBV5-5 and TRBJ2-4, with TRBD2 matching over 10 bases. Losses at the gene ends were 1 base for V and 0 bases for J; bases not matched to a gene: 10. The germline CDR1 and CDR2 sequences are SGHKS and YYEKEE (reference sequence). The length of the CDR3 is 19 residues. The CDR3 region has the DNA TGTGCCAGCAGCTTGAAGAAAGGACTAGCGGACTTAGCCAAAAACATTCAGTACTTC. Its protein is CASSLKKGLADLAKNIQYF.

V usage is TRBV30 and J usage is TRBJ1-1; 7 bases fit TRBD1. The germline gives CDR1 GTSNPN, CDR2 SVGIG (reference sequence). V lost 0 bases and J lost 11; bases outside the gene matches: 9. The CDR3 totals 13 residues. In DNA form, the CDR3 reads TGTGCCTGGAGTGTAGGGGGCTCAACTGGGGCTTTCTTT. Residues: CAWSVGGSTGAFF.

The V gene is TRBV27, the J gene TRBJ2-4, with 7 bases identical to TRBD1. The CDR3 sequence is 16 residues long. J lost 0 bases, V lost 6 bases, and 8 bases had no gene match. Per the germline V gene, CDR1 is MNHEY and CDR2 is SMNVEV (reference sequence). CDR3 region: CASRLTGTLAKNIQYF. In nucleotides, the CDR3 is TGTGCCAGCAGACTGACAGGGACACTAGCCAAAAACATTCAGTACTTC.

J is TRBJ2-7 and V is TRBV28; D possibly corresponds to TRBD1 (5 bases). The ends were cut back, 8 bases at V and 3 bases at J, with 11 bases in the middle. The V gene's germline CDR1 is MDHEN and CDR2 SYDVKM. This CDR3 is 12 amino acids long. This CDR3 is CASEGVRYEQYF. In DNA form, the CDR3 reads TGTGCCAGCGAAGGGGTGCGCTACGAGCAGTACTTC.

This clone was observed a handful of times. The chain links TRBV29-1 to TRBJ1-1; D uncertain. CDR1 is SQVTM, CDR2 ANQGSEA, per germline. The CDR3 runs to 13 residues. Trimming took off 7 bases at V and 4 bases at J, with 16 bases between the two ends. The CDR3 DNA is TGCAGCGCACGACTCAATGAGGGCACTGAAGCTTTCTTT. Protein: CSARLNEGTEAFF.

This clone was counted between two and nine times. The rearrangement joins TRBV7-8 to TRBJ2-2, with D possibly TRBD2 on 5 matching bases. The CDR3 length is 14 residues. From germline, CDR1 is SGHVS and CDR2 FQNEAQ. Trimming removed 0 bases from V and 7 bases from J, with 9 bases in between. The CDR3 sequence is CASSLASGNGELFF. The CDR3 bases are TGTGCCAGCAGCTTAGCGTCGGGGAACGGGGAGCTGTTTTTT.

With respect to this clone: This specimen includes other DNA sequences encoding the same CDR3. The rearrangement uses TRBV18 and TRBJ1-1, with 10 bases aligning to TRBD1. The CDR3 extends over 15 amino acids. Germline V CDR1 and CDR2: KGHSH, LQKENI. Trimming cost V 6 bases and J 0 bases; bases outside gene matches: 4. The CDR3 loop reads CASSGQGMMNTEAFF. The CDR3 DNA reads as TGTGCCAGCTCGGGACAGGGGATGATGAACACTGAAGCTTTCTTT. The full variable domain, with the rest looked up from reference TRBV18 and TRBJ1-1, is NAGVMQNPRHLVRRRGQEARLRCSPMKGHSHVYWYRQLPEEGLKFMVYLQKENIIDESGMPKERFSAEFPKEGPSILRIQQVVRGDSAAYFCASSGQGMMNTEAFFGQGTRLTVV.

This clone appeared a few times. The chain uses TRBV13 and TRBJ2-1, with 11 nucleotides matching TRBD2. Per germline, CDR1 PRHDT and CDR2 FYEKMQ (reference sequence). The CDR3 is 13 residues long. Unmatched junction bases numbered 4, after V lost 10 bases and J lost 5 bases. CDR3: CATSGLADNEQFF. The CDR3 nucleotides read TGTGCCACTTCGGGACTAGCGGACAATGAGCAGTTCTTC. Based on the CDR3 plus reference TRBV13 and TRBJ2-1, the full variable domain is AAGVIQSPRHLIKEKRETATLKCYPIPRHDTVYWYQQGPGQDPQFLISFYEKMQSDKGSIPDRFSAQQFSDYHSELNMSSLELGDSALYFCATSGLADNEQFFGPGTRLTVL.

The chain joins TRBV29-1 to TRBJ2-2, with D possibly being TRBD2 (5 bases). Germline values: CDR1 SQVTM, CDR2 ANQGSEA. This CDR3 comprises 12 residues. The V and J ends lost 4 bases and 4 bases respectively, with 7 bases between them. The CDR3 DNA sequence: TGCAGCGTTGGAGGGAGCACCGGGGAGCTGTTTTTT. It translates to CSVGGSTGELFF.